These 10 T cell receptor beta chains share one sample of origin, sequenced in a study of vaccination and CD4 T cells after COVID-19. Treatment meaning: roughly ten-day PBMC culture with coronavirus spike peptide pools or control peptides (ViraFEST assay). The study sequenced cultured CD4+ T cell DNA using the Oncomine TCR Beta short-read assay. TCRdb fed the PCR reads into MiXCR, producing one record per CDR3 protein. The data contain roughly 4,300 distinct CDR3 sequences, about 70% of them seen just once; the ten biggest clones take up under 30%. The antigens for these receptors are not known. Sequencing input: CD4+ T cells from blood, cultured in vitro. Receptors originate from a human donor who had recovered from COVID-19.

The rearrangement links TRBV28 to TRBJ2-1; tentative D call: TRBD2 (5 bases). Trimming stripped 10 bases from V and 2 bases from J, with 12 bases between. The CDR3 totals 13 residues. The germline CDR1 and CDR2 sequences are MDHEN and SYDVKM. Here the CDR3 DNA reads TGTGCCACCACGTGGGGAGCCTACAATGAGCAGTTCTTC. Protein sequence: CATTWGAYNEQFF.

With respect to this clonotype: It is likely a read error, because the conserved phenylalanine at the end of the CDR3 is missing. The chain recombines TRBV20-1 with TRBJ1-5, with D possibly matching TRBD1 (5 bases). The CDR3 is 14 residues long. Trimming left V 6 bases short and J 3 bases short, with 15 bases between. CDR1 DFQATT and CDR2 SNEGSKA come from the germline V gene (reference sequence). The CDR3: CSATPGAYNQPQHL. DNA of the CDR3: TGCAGTGCCACCCCCGGGGCCTACAATCAGCCCCAGCATTTG.

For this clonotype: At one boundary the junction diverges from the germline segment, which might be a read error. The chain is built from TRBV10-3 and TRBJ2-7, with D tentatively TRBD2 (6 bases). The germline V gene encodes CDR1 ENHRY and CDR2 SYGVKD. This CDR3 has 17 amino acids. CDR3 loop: CASSFTLRAGSSYEQYF. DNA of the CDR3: TGTGCCAGCAGTTTCACCCTCCGGGCGGGGAGCTCCTACGAGCAGTACTTC.

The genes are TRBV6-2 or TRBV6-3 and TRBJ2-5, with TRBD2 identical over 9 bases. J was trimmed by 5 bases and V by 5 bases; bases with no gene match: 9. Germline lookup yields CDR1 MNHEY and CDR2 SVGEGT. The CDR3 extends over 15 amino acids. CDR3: CASSGRRGGRETQYF. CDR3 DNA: TGTGCCAGCAGTGGACGGCGGGGGGGCAGGGAGACCCAGTACTTC.

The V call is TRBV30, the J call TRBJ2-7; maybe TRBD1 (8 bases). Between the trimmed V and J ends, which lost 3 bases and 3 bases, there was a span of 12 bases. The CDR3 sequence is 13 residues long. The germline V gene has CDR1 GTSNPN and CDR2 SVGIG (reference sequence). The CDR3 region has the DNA TGTGCCTGGAGCACAGGGGGGGTCTACGAGCAGTACTTC. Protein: CAWSTGGVYEQYF.

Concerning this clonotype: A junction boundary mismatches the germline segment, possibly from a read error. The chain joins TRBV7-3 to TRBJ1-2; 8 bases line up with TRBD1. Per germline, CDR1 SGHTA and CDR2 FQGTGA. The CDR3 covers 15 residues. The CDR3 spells CASSARLDRVDGYTF. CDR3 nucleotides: TGCGCCAGCAGCGCCAGACTGGACAGGGTGGATGGCTACACCTTC.

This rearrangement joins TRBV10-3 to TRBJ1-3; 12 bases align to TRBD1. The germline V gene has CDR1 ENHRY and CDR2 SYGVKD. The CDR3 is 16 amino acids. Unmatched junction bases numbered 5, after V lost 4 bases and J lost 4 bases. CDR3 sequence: CAISGGQGAGGNTIYF. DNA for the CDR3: TGTGCCATCAGTGGGGGACAGGGGGCAGGCGGAAACACCATATATTTT.

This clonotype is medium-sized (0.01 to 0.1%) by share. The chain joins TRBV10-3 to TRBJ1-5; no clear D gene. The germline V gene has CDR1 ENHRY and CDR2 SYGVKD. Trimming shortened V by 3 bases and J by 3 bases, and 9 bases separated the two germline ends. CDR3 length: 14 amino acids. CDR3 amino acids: CAISEGTDNQPQHF. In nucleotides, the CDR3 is TGTGCCATCAGTGAAGGAACAGACAATCAGCCCCAGCATTTT.

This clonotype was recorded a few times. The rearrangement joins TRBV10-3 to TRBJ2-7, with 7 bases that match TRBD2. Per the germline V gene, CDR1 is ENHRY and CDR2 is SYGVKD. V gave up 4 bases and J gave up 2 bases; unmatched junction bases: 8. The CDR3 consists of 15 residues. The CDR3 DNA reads TGTGCCATCAGTGGTCCTAGCGGACCCCCCTACGAGCAGTACTTC. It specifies CAISGPSGPPYEQYF.

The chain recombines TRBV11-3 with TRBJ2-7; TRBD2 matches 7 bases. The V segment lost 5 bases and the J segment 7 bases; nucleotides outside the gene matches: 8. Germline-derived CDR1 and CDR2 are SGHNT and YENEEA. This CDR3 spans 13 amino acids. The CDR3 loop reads CASSLIQGGEQYF. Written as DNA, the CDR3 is TGTGCCAGCAGCCTCATCCAGGGAGGGGAGCAGTACTTC.